This record concerns one T cell receptor (beta chain) sequence. Its target is unknown. TCRdb reprocessed the 5' RACE reads and stores each CDR3 protein as one record, lacking DNA. The sample's table shows roughly 300,000 distinct CDR3 sequences. Each donor had approximately 2.4 ml of blood drawn. The sample originates from a study of monozygotic twins with inflammatory bowel disease. Study-level results: Relative to healthy twins, IBD patients had fewer clonotypes in common with others, a gap that was especially apparent with disease activity. Repertoire likeness was no different across concordant and discordant twins, perhaps owing to restricted power.

CDR1 and CDR2 from the germline V gene are LGHDT and YNNKEL (reference sequence). CDR3 length: 13 residues. This clonotype originated in a human donor with ulcerative colitis or Crohn's disease, or a healthy co-twin of an affected twin (not recorded which). The source material was blood. The chain recombines TRBV3-1 with TRBJ2-1. The CDR3 spells CASSQGGQNEQFF.